A single sample gave rise to the 12 T cell receptor beta chains below, sequenced in a study of CD8 T cells in ankylosing spondylitis. TCRdb processed the 5' RACE reads anew with MiXCR; each CDR3 protein has one entry. The sample includes more than 250,000 distinct CDR3 sequences, 11% of them seen just once. What was sequenced was blood, either unsorted or a sorted T cell fraction (not recorded which). The source of these receptors is a female donor with ankylosing spondylitis or in good health (not recorded which).

This rearrangement joins TRBV5-1 to TRBJ2-7; 7 bases line up with TRBD2. The CDR3 has 15 amino acids. Trimming removed 4 bases from V and 3 bases from J; junction bases left unmatched: 10. Germline CDR1 reads SGHRS; CDR2 reads YFSETQ. The CDR3 DNA sequence: TGCGCCAGCAGCCGTAATTTGGGGGAGGGCTACGAGCAGTACTTC. As protein: CASSRNLGEGYEQYF.

This clonotype was observed a few times. The genes are TRBV5-5 and TRBJ1-1; 7 bases line up with TRBD1. Germline loops: CDR1 SGHKS, CDR2 YYEKEE (reference sequence). With V trimmed by 2 bases and J by 5 bases, 6 bases remained unmatched. The CDR3 sequence is 14 residues long. CDR3 DNA: TGTGCCAGCAGCTTCGACAGGGTAAGGACTGAAGCTTTCTTT. It translates to CASSFDRVRTEAFF.

The chain has TRBV12-3 or TRBV12-4 and TRBJ2-7; perhaps D is TRBD1 or TRBD2 (5 bases each). V lost 1 base and J lost 7, with 14 bases in between. The CDR3 contains 14 residues. CDR3 coding DNA: TGTGCCAGCAGTTTAGTGGCCGGGGCAGGAGAGCAGTACTTC. It specifies CASSLVAGAGEQYF.

V is TRBV12-5 and J is TRBJ2-1; the match to TRBD2 covers 10 bases. Unmatched junction bases numbered 4, after V lost 8 bases and J lost 6 bases. Germline CDR1 reads LGHNT; CDR2 reads FRNRAP. There are 13 residues in the CDR3. The CDR3 loop is CASLLAGSNEQFF. The CDR3 DNA is TGTGCTAGTTTACTAGCGGGGTCCAATGAGCAGTTCTTC.

This clonotype has at least ten counts. V is TRBV7-7 and J is TRBJ2-2, with TRBD2 matching over 7 bases. The trim removed 5 bases at V and 1 base at J, leaving 7 bases unmatched. The CDR3 is 16 residues long. Germline loops: CDR1 SSHAT, CDR2 FNYEAQ (reference sequence). The CDR3 DNA reads TGTGCCAGCAGCCCCAGACTAGCACGGAACACCGGGGAGCTGTTTTTT. This gives the protein CASSPRLARNTGELFF. The full variable domain, with the rest looked up from reference TRBV7-7 and TRBJ2-2, is GAGVSQSPRYKVTKRGQDVTLRCDPISSHATLYWYQQALGQGPEFLTYFNYEAQPDKSGLPSDRFSAERPEGSISTLTIQRTEQRDSAMYRCASSPRLARNTGELFFGEGSRLTVL.

This clonotype was observed many times. The V and J genes are TRBV20-1 and TRBJ2-7; no definite D call. CDR3 length: 12 residues. Trimming pared 6 bases from V and 5 bases from J, leaving 14 bases between. Germline CDR1 DFQATT, CDR2 SNEGSKA (reference sequence). The CDR3: CSARIPIDEQYF. Written as DNA, the CDR3 is TGCAGTGCCAGGATCCCGATAGACGAGCAGTACTTC.

This clonotype was observed a handful of times. This chain connects TRBV6-2 or TRBV6-3 to TRBJ2-7; 13 bases are shared with TRBD2. Germline CDR1 MNHEY, CDR2 SVGEGT. The CDR3 sequence is 14 residues long. V trimming: 6 bases; J trimming: 7 bases; junction bases outside the gene matches: 6. The CDR3 nucleotides read TGTGCCAGCAGCCTACTAGCGGGAGGGCGAGAGCAGTACTTC. Its translation: CASSLLAGGREQYF.

There are a few counts of this clonotype. The chain couples TRBV11-2 to TRBJ1-2; D possibly corresponds to TRBD1 (6 bases). This CDR3 has 15 residues. The germline V gene has CDR1 SGHAT and CDR2 FQNNGV. The germline V and J ends were trimmed by 4 bases and 3 bases, with 15 bases remaining between them. This chain's CDR3 is CASSSRTDVDYGYTF. The CDR3 nucleotides are TGTGCCAGCAGCTCAAGGACAGATGTAGACTATGGCTACACCTTC. Drawing the rest from reference TRBV11-2 and TRBJ1-2, the complete variable domain is EAGVAQSPRYKIIEKRQSVAFWCNPISGHATLYWYQQILGQGPKLLIQFQNNGVVDDSQLPKDRFSAERLKGVDSTLKIQPAKLEDSAVYLCASSSRTDVDYGYTFGSGTRLTVV.

In its sample, this clonotype was seen many times. The chain combines TRBV20-1 with TRBJ1-2, with 8 bases identical to TRBD1. The trim removed 2 bases at V and 5 bases at J, leaving 7 bases unmatched. CDR1 is DFQATT and CDR2 is SNEGSKA in the germline V gene (reference sequence). The CDR3 is 14 amino acids. The CDR3 DNA reads TGCAGTGCTAGACCTCCGGGACAGGTTTATGGCTACACCTTC. It is translated as CSARPPGQVYGYTF.

Regarding this clonotype: A clone one base away is much larger, so this may be a read error. The chain employs TRBV4-2 and TRBJ1-1, with TRBD1 matching over 8 bases. The CDR3 consists of 18 residues. Germline V CDR1 and CDR2: LGHNA, YNFKEQ. DNA for the CDR3: TGTGCCAGCAGCCACGACAGGGGCCGGAACGTGGGGAACACTGGAGCTTTCTTT. Its translation: CASSHDRGRNVGNTGAFF.

The chain recombines TRBV2 with TRBJ2-5; TRBD2 agrees at 10 bases. There are 19 residues in the CDR3. V dropped 5 bases and J dropped 2; count of bases not matched to a gene: 17. Germline V CDR1 and CDR2: SNHLY, FYNNEI. This CDR3 reads CASSRRWLAGVTGQETQYF. The CDR3 coding sequence is TGTGCCAGCAGTCGAAGGTGGCTAGCGGGAGTCACTGGACAAGAGACCCAGTACTTC.

In the case of this clonotype: A much larger clonotype is one base distant, so this may be a read error. This rearrangement joins TRBV9 to TRBJ2-1; D is possibly TRBD1 or TRBD2 (5 bases each). Trimming stripped 1 base from V and 6 bases from J, with 14 bases between. The CDR3 runs to 15 residues. Germline-derived CDR1 and CDR2 are SGDLS and YYNGEE. CDR3 amino acids: CASSVRGRGRNEQFF. CDR3 nucleotides: TGTGCCAGCAGCGTAAGGGGACGGGGTCGCAATGAGCAGTTCTTC.